These 20 T cell receptor beta chains share one sample of origin, sequenced in a study of patients and donors after allogeneic stem cell transplantation. TCRdb reanalysed the RT-PCR reads using MiXCR and keeps one entry per CDR3 protein. The sample contains about 110,000 distinct CDR3 sequences, less than 45% of which appear only once. The specimen was blood, either unsorted or a sorted T cell fraction (not recorded which). The receptors originated from a human donor who was either an allogeneic HSCT recipient or a stem cell or donor lymphocyte infusion donor (not recorded which). It is not recorded whose cells these are; they may come from a transplant donor.

This clonotype was seen only a few times. The rearrangement joins TRBV24-1 to TRBJ1-5; 7 positions agree with TRBD1. Losses at the gene ends were 6 bases for V and 6 bases for J; bases not matched to a gene: 4. The CDR3 contains 13 residues. The germline V gene encodes CDR1 KGHDR and CDR2 SFDVKD. This CDR3 is CATSPTGAQPQHF. CDR3 DNA sequence: TGTGCCACCAGTCCCACAGGGGCTCAGCCCCAGCATTTT.

J is TRBJ2-1 and V is TRBV5-6, with TRBD2 identical over 9 bases. Germline values: CDR1 SGHDT, CDR2 YYEEEE. The trim removed 4 bases at V and 4 bases at J, leaving 3 bases unmatched. This CDR3 spans 14 amino acids. CDR3 in DNA: TGTGCCAGCAGCGCGGGAGGGATTTACAATGAGCAGTTCTTC. This encodes CASSAGGIYNEQFF.

This chain uses TRBV20-1 with TRBJ2-3; D gene ambiguous. Trimming stripped 0 bases from V and 4 bases from J, with 11 bases between. Germline values: CDR1 DFQATT, CDR2 SNEGSKA (reference sequence). CDR3 length: 14 amino acids. The CDR3 loop is CSARDGGVPDTQYF. CDR3 DNA: TGCAGTGCTAGAGATGGTGGCGTCCCAGATACGCAGTATTTT.

A few counts support this clonotype. The CDR3 nucleotides are TGTGCCAGCAGTCCGGGGACCCTTGGGGCCCAGTACTTC. Its protein is CASSPGTLGAQYF. V is TRBV28 and J is TRBJ2-5; D tentatively reads TRBD1 or TRBD2 (5 bases each). V was shortened by 5 bases and J by 9 bases, with 16 bases between the two germline ends. CDR1 and CDR2 (germline): MDHEN, SYDVKM. The CDR3 contains 13 residues.

This clonotype occurred a few times. The V gene is TRBV9, the J gene TRBJ2-1; the D gene is possibly TRBD1 (5 bases). The length of the CDR3 is 14 residues. CDR1 and CDR2 (germline): SGDLS, YYNGEE. Trimming left V 4 bases short and J 4 bases short, with 12 bases between. This CDR3 is CASSPEGEYNEQFF. Here the CDR3 DNA reads TGTGCCAGCAGCCCCGAAGGGGAATACAATGAGCAGTTCTTC.

The chain combines TRBV24-1 with TRBJ2-1; D is unresolved. V dropped 4 bases and J dropped 3 bases, with 6 bases sitting between them. In germline, CDR1 is KGHDR, CDR2 SFDVKD. The CDR3 is 13 residues long. The CDR3 sequence: CATSDYYYNEQFF. The CDR3 DNA reads TGTGCCACCAGTGACTACTACTACAATGAGCAGTTCTTC.

V is TRBV6-5 and J is TRBJ1-6; 7 bases are a match to TRBD1. This CDR3 region has 15 residues. The V and J ends lost 3 bases and 6 bases, in that order; junction bases with no gene match: 5. The germline CDR1 and CDR2 sequences are MNHEY and SVGAGI. Here the CDR3 reads CASSYADRINSPLHF. The CDR3 nucleotides read TGTGCCAGCAGTTATGCGGACAGGATTAATTCACCCCTCCACTTT.

The chain combines TRBV4-3 with TRBJ2-3; D is unresolved. CDR3 length: 15 amino acids. Trimming removed 0 bases from V and 0 bases from J, with 7 bases in between. Per germline, CDR1 LGHNA and CDR2 YSLEER. CDR3 amino acids: CASSQDQRSTDTQYF. CDR3 DNA: TGCGCCAGCAGCCAAGACCAGAGAAGCACAGATACGCAGTATTTT.

In its sample, this clonotype was seen once. The chain is built from TRBV18 and TRBJ1-1, with a possible D match to TRBD1 (5 bases). The V gene lost 3 bases and the J gene lost 6 bases, with 17 bases spanning the gap. CDR1 is KGHSH, CDR2 LQKENI, per germline. CDR3 size: 15 residues. CDR3 DNA: TGTGCCAGCTCACCGAACGGGGCCAGTCTCCCTGAAGCTTTCTTT. The encoded protein is CASSPNGASLPEAFF.

The chain joins TRBV20-1 to TRBJ2-4; D remains unclear. There are 15 residues in the CDR3. Trimming stripped 6 bases from V and 0 bases from J, with 15 bases between. Germline V gene lookup returns CDR1 DFQATT and CDR2 SNEGSKA (reference sequence). The CDR3 loop reads CSAKTPSLAKNIQYF. CDR3 sequence (DNA): TGCAGTGCCAAGACACCATCTCTAGCCAAAAACATTCAGTACTTC.

V usage is TRBV7-9 and J usage is TRBJ2-4; D tentatively fits TRBD1 or TRBD2 (5 bases each). The CDR3 sequence is 12 residues long. Germline V gives CDR1 SEHNR, CDR2 FQNEAQ (reference sequence). V gave up 3 bases and J gave up 8 bases, with 8 bases separating them. Written as DNA, the CDR3 is TGTGCCAGCAGCTTTCTGGGGGACATTCAGTACTTC. Protein: CASSFLGDIQYF.

The chain has TRBV6-2 or TRBV6-3 and TRBJ1-1; D is possibly TRBD1 (5 bases). Germline-derived CDR1 and CDR2 are MNHEY and SVGEGT. V was shortened by 9 bases and J by 0 bases, with 14 bases between the two germline ends. The CDR3 is 14 amino acids. The CDR3 DNA sequence: TGTGCCAGTACCCGGGACCGTCTGAACACTGAAGCTTTCTTT. Protein: CASTRDRLNTEAFF.

This clonotype was detected only a few times. The chain couples TRBV5-6 to TRBJ1-2; D is undetermined. The germline V gene encodes CDR1 SGHDT and CDR2 YYEEEE. The ends were cut back, 1 base at V and 0 bases at J, with 7 bases in the middle. The CDR3 consists of 14 residues. The CDR3 DNA sequence: TGTGCCAGCAGCTTGCGGGGAACTAACTATGGCTACACCTTC. Its protein product is CASSLRGTNYGYTF.

The CDR3 nucleotides are TGTGCCAGCAGGGCGGACAGCGACAGGCAGCCCCAGCATTTT. As protein: CASRADSDRQPQHF. The chain joins TRBV3-1 to TRBJ1-5, with D possibly TRBD1 on 6 matching bases. CDR1 is LGHDT, CDR2 YNNKEL, per germline (reference sequence). This CDR3 is built from 14 residues. The germline V and J ends were trimmed by 6 bases and 7 bases, with 16 bases remaining between them.

Only a few counts were recorded for this clonotype. V and J are TRBV12-3 or TRBV12-4 and TRBJ1-1, with 7 bases aligning to TRBD1. This CDR3 has 14 residues. The trim removed 5 bases at V and 5 bases at J, leaving 8 bases unmatched. The CDR3 nucleotides read TGTGCCAGCAGTCTAGGGGGCGACGGGACTGAAGCTTTCTTT. Its translation: CASSLGGDGTEAFF.

This clonotype appeared a few times. This chain uses TRBV29-1 with TRBJ1-2; D perhaps matches TRBD1 (5 bases). The CDR3 has 11 amino acids. Trimming shortened V by 5 bases and J by 3 bases, and 7 bases separated the two germline ends. Germline V gives CDR1 SQVTM, CDR2 ANQGSEA. The CDR3 nucleotides read TGCAGCGTTCCCAGGGACTATGGCTACACCTTC. It yields the protein CSVPRDYGYTF.

For the CDR3, the DNA is TGCAGTGCTAGAGATCCCCGATTTAGCGGGAGGGGGGAGCTGTTTTTT. It codes for CSARDPRFSGRGELFF. This rearrangement joins TRBV20-1 to TRBJ2-2; 10 bases align to TRBD2. Germline CDR1 reads DFQATT; CDR2 reads SNEGSKA (reference sequence). This CDR3 spans 16 amino acids. J gave up 8 bases and V 0 bases, and 9 bases lay outside the gene matches.

The CDR3, as DNA: TGTGCCAGCAGCACCCCGGGAGGGCCGAGCACCGGGGAGCTGTTTTTT. Its translation is CASSTPGGPSTGELFF. The genes are TRBV7-2 and TRBJ2-2; 8 bases are a match to TRBD2. Germline CDR1 reads SGHTA; CDR2 reads FQGNSA. The V gene end was trimmed by 5 bases and the J gene end by 4 bases; junction bases not matched to a gene: 9. The CDR3 is 16 amino acids.

The rearrangement uses TRBV28 and TRBJ1-2; 7 bases align to TRBD1. The J segment lost 8 bases and the V segment lost 5 bases, leaving 8 bases of the junction unmatched. The germline V gene encodes CDR1 MDHEN and CDR2 SYDVKM. This CDR3 contains 13 residues. The DNA for the CDR3 is TGTGCCAGCAGTCCAATAACAGGGGACGGCTACACCTTC. This gives the protein CASSPITGDGYTF.

The J gene is TRBJ1-1, the V gene TRBV2, with D possibly being TRBD1 (5 bases). Trimming removed 1 base at V and 0 bases at J, with 9 bases between. The CDR3 totals 15 residues. From germline, CDR1 is SNHLY and CDR2 FYNNEI. The CDR3, as DNA: TGTGCCAGCAGTGAAGTCGGGGGGATGAACACTGAAGCTTTCTTT. It is translated as CASSEVGGMNTEAFF.